This T cell receptor delta chain came from a study of DNA immune sequencing with unique molecular identifiers. In germline, CDR1 is TVYSNPD, CDR2 GDNSRS (reference sequence). V shed 1 base and J 2 bases; nucleotides not matched to a gene: 9. The CDR3 has 15 residues. By share of the sample, this clone is medium-sized. Genomic DNA underwent 32-plex PCR targeting all 8 TRDV and 4 TRDJ genes. Adapter PCR followed 3 to 4 barcoding PCR cycles that attached a 12-nucleotide UMI. TCRdb redid the clone calls on the multiplex PCR reads with CATT. The profile shows some 2,500 delta-chain clones, approximately 14% of them singletons.

The sequenced sample was gamma-delta T cells from PBMCs. The sequence came from a human donor in good health. The gene calls are TRDV3 and TRDJ1; 8 bases are a match to TRDD3. The CDR3 DNA reads TGTGCCTTTATCCGTTCCTGGGGGACTACCGATAAACTCATCTTT. Protein product: CAFIRSWGTTDKLIF.